This entry is about one T cell receptor (beta chain). Its antigen is still unknown. Germline CDR1 is MDHEN and CDR2 is SYDVKM. V was shortened by 2 bases and J by 10 bases, with 18 bases between the two germline ends. The CDR3 runs to 15 residues. Sample-barcoded 5' priming and a J-beta primer mix drove a second PCR of roughly 6 to 12 cycles. MiXCR was run by TCRdb on the 5' RACE reads, yielding one entry per CDR3 protein. The table shows over 1.5 million distinct CDR3 sequences, with around 50% occurring only once. The sample originates from a study of blood T cells in healthy people across ages. About the research overall: There was about one barcoded beta molecule captured by template switching per two T cells.

The study's findings and limits: Among long-lived donors, naive CD4+ cells were more numerous and diversity higher than in aged donors. The unsorted PBMCs prevented any conclusive comparison of naive versus antigen-experienced cells. Per-million-T-cell TCR beta diversity fell roughly linearly with age.

The clonotype was recovered from a woman between 40 and 50 years old in good health. This chain uses TRBV28 with TRBJ2-1, with D possibly being TRBD1 or TRBD2 (6 bases each). What was sequenced was blood. The CDR3 is CASSLGGQGWLEQFF. The DNA for the CDR3 is TGTGCCAGCAGTTTAGGGGGGCAGGGGTGGTTGGAGCAGTTCTTC.